The rows below give T cell receptor beta chains drawn from one sample of a study of Graves' ophthalmopathy and Graves' hyperthyroidism. TCRdb itself ran the multiplex PCR reads through MiXCR, one entry per CDR3 protein. The table shows about 340,000 distinct CDR3 sequences, with roughly 15% occurring only once. Material for sequencing was peripheral blood. All receptors come from an adult man with Graves' ophthalmopathy. Both conserved end residues are part of each CDR3. D genes are given only for firm matches. Expanded clones get a size class; other rows say once, few or many, or leave the size out.

d_call: NA; j_call: TRBJ2-2; v_call: TRBV12-3/TRBV12-4; clone_size: NA; cdr3_nt: TGTGCCAGCCTCCTGGCGGGATCAGGCGGGGAGCTGTTTTTT; cdr3_aa: CASLLAGSGGELFF
d_call: NA; j_call: TRBJ1-1; v_call: TRBV6-5; clone_size: many; cdr3_nt: TGTGCCAGCAGTTACGGACAGAGGAACACTGAAGCTTTCTTT; cdr3_aa: CASSYGQRNTEAFF
d_call: NA; j_call: TRBJ1-5; v_call: TRBV15; clone_size: once; cdr3_nt: TGTGCCACCAGCGGAACAGGGAACAATCAGCCCCAGCATTTT; cdr3_aa: CATSGTGNNQPQHF
d_call: NA; j_call: TRBJ1-3; v_call: TRBV7-2; clone_size: once; cdr3_nt: TGTGCCAGCAGCTTACTTAAGGCCGGAAACACCATATATTTT; cdr3_aa: CASSLLKAGNTIYF
d_call: TRBD2; j_call: TRBJ2-2; v_call: TRBV11-1; clone_size: many; cdr3_nt: TGTGCCAGCAGCTTAGTGGCTGTAGCGGGGGCTACGAACACCGGGGAGCTGTTTTTT; cdr3_aa: CASSLVAVAGATNTGELFF
d_call: TRBD2; j_call: TRBJ2-5; v_call: TRBV5-1; clone_size: many; cdr3_nt: TGCGCCAGCAGCTTGGATAGCGGGGCGTCAGGGGAGACCCAGTACTTC; cdr3_aa: CASSLDSGASGETQYF
d_call: TRBD2; j_call: TRBJ2-3; v_call: TRBV5-1; clone_size: few; cdr3_nt: TGCGCCAGCAGCCGGACTAGCGGGAGCGGTGTAGATACGCAGTATTTT; cdr3_aa: CASSRTSGSGVDTQYF
d_call: NA; j_call: TRBJ1-2; v_call: TRBV10-3; clone_size: many; cdr3_nt: TGTGCCATCAGCCTGACAGGTTTAAGCTATGGCTACACCTTC; cdr3_aa: CAISLTGLSYGYTF
d_call: TRBD1; j_call: TRBJ2-3; v_call: TRBV27; clone_size: many; cdr3_nt: TGTGCCAGCTCCTCCGGGACAGGCACAGATACGCAGTATTTT; cdr3_aa: CASSSGTGTDTQYF
d_call: TRBD1; j_call: TRBJ1-2; v_call: TRBV6-5; clone_size: many; cdr3_nt: TGTGCCAGCAGTTACCCAGGGGGAGACTATGGCTACACCTTC; cdr3_aa: CASSYPGGDYGYTF
d_call: NA; j_call: TRBJ1-1; v_call: TRBV7-2; clone_size: NA; cdr3_nt: TGTGCCAGCAGCTCTACCGGGGGGAACACTGAAGCTTTCTTT; cdr3_aa: CASSSTGGNTEAFF
d_call: NA; j_call: TRBJ2-5; v_call: TRBV24-1; clone_size: many; cdr3_nt: TGTGCCACCAGTGACACGAACAGGTACCAAGAGACCCAGTACTTC; cdr3_aa: CATSDTNRYQETQYF
d_call: TRBD1; j_call: TRBJ1-2; v_call: TRBV20-1; clone_size: many; cdr3_nt: TGCAGTGCTAGAGAGGCCCCAGGGGGGACCTATGGCTACACCTTC; cdr3_aa: CSAREAPGGTYGYTF
d_call: NA; j_call: TRBJ1-2; v_call: TRBV2; clone_size: once; cdr3_nt: TGTGCCAGCAGTGTAGCTCGGACATCTGGAATGGCTGGCTACACCTTC; cdr3_aa: CASSVARTSGMAGYTF
d_call: NA; j_call: TRBJ1-1; v_call: TRBV25-1; clone_size: many; cdr3_nt: TGTGCCAGCAGTGGGGCCTGGGATCCGGTAAACACTGAAGCTTTCTTT; cdr3_aa: CASSGAWDPVNTEAFF
d_call: NA; j_call: TRBJ1-5; v_call: TRBV6-2/TRBV6-3; clone_size: NA; cdr3_nt: TGTGCCAGCAGTTACTGGGGCGGTGATCAGCCCCAGCATTTT; cdr3_aa: CASSYWGGDQPQHF